These T cell receptor beta chains were read from a single sample in a study of PD-L1 blockade in urothelial cancer. The assay was immunoSEQ multiplex PCR, and TCRdb's table has in-frame clones only and misses some. The sample holds about 39,000 clones, around 88% seen once. The sequencing used PBMCs, collected around atezolizumab (anti-PD-L1) treatment. These receptor sequences come from a man aged 55 to 70 with urothelial cancer. CDR3s include the opening cysteine and the closing phenylalanine or tryptophan. Each record gives: J gene, V gene, clone size, D gene, CDR3 DNA, CDR3 protein. D genes are given only for firm matches. Expanded clones are given a class, and other clones once, few, many or no size at all.

>TRBJ2-7|TRBV5-1|NA|NA
TGCGCCAGCAGCTTGAACAGGGACATGTACGAGCAGTACTTC
CASSLNRDMYEQYF
>TRBJ1-3|TRBV7-6|NA|NA
TGTGCCAGCAGCTTATCTGCAGGTCACTCTGGAAACACCATATATTTT
CASSLSAGHSGNTIYF
>TRBJ1-1|TRBV6-1|few|NA
TGTGCCAGCAGAGACTCCCTCTCTGAAGCTTTCTTT
CASRDSLSEAFF
>TRBJ2-5|TRBV5-4|NA|NA
TGTGCCAGCAGCCCAGATACCCAAGAGACCCAGTACTTC
CASSPDTQETQYF
>TRBJ1-1|TRBV13|once|TRBD1
TGTGCCAGCAGCTCGACAGGGGGTTGGGACACTGAAGCTTTCTTT
CASSSTGGWDTEAFF
>TRBJ2-2|TRBV5-1|NA|NA
TGCGCCAGCAGCCCGTCCCCCGGGGACACCGGGGAGCTGTTTTTT
CASSPSPGDTGELFF
>TRBJ2-5|TRBV30|NA|TRBD1
TGTGCCTGGAGTGGAGGGACAGGGGTGGAGACCCAGTACTTC
CAWSGGTGVETQYF
>TRBJ1-1|TRBV21-1|few|NA
TGTGCCAGCAGCCCAGTCTTGGCGGGGGACAGGGGCCCGGGCACTGAAGCTTTCTTT
CASSPVLAGDRGPGTEAFF
>TRBJ1-4|TRBV2|NA|TRBD1
TGTGCCAGCACTAGACAGGGGGCGTTTGCAACTAATGAAAAACTGTTTTTT
CASTRQGAFATNEKLFF
>TRBJ2-7|TRBV11-3|NA|NA
TGTGCCAGCAGCCGAGGCGCAGTCAGGGGCGAGCAGTACTTC
CASSRGAVRGEQYF
>TRBJ2-3|TRBV7-9|few|NA
TGTGCCAGCAGCGGGAGACAGGGCACAGATACGCAGTATTTT
CASSGRQGTDTQYF
>TRBJ2-7|TRBV30|NA|NA
TGTGCCTGGAGTGCCGTCGGCAGGCCCTACGAGCAGTACTTC
CAWSAVGRPYEQYF
>TRBJ1-1|TRBV7-3|NA|NA
TGTGCCAGCAGTCCTAGTGTGAACACTGAAGCTTTCTTT
CASSPSVNTEAFF
>TRBJ2-2|TRBV7-3|NA|TRBD1
TGTGCCAGCAGCTTAAAGGGACAGGGGACGAACACCGGGGAGCTGTTTTTT
CASSLKGQGTNTGELFF
>TRBJ2-2|TRBV5-1|NA|NA
TGCGCCAGCAGAGAAGGGGCTCCCGGGGGGCCCGGGGAGCTGTTTTTT
CASREGAPGGPGELFF
>TRBJ2-5|TRBV7-9|NA|TRBD2
TGTGCCAGCTTGCGGGGGGAGGGGGAGACCCAGTACTTC
CASLRGEGETQYF
>TRBJ2-3|TRBV5-4|NA|TRBD2
TGTGCCAGCAGCCTTCGGCGGGGCGGGGGAAGCACAGATACGCAGTATTTT
CASSLRRGGGSTDTQYF
>TRBJ2-7|TRBV11-1|once|TRBD1
TGTGCCAGCAGCTCGGGACAGGGGCCAGGCTACGAGCAGTACTTC
CASSSGQGPGYEQYF
>TRBJ1-3|TRBV9|NA|TRBD1
TGTGCCAGCAGCGGGACAGGTGGAAACACCATATATTTT
CASSGTGGNTIYF
>TRBJ2-3|TRBV4-1|NA|NA
TGCGCCAGCAGCCAAGCGGGAGCTCCTAGCACAGATACGCAGTATTTT
CASSQAGAPSTDTQYF
>TRBJ1-2|TRBV29-1|NA|TRBD1
TGCAGCGCGAGGACAGGGTCTAACTATGGCTACACCTTC
CSARTGSNYGYTF
>TRBJ2-7|TRBV4-1|NA|TRBD1
TGCGCCAGCAGCCTCCGGGACAGGGCCTCCTACGAGCAGTACTTC
CASSLRDRASYEQYF
>TRBJ1-2|TRBV18|NA|NA
TGTGCCAGCTCACCACCGAGCGGCTATGGCTACACCTTC
CASSPPSGYGYTF
>TRBJ2-7|TRBV5-1|NA|NA
TGCGCCAGCAGCAGAGGGACCGGGAGCTCCTACGAGCAGTACTTC
CASSRGTGSSYEQYF
>TRBJ1-4|TRBV28|NA|TRBD1
TGTGCCATCAGACGGGACAGGGGCGAAAAACTGTTTTTT
CAIRRDRGEKLFF
>TRBJ2-2|TRBV5-1|NA|TRBD2
TGCGCCAGCAGTCCGAGGGCGGGGGGCACCGGGGAGCTGTTTTTT
CASSPRAGGTGELFF
>TRBJ1-1|TRBV14|NA|NA
TGTGCCAGCAGCCAAGATTATTGGGGAGAAATGAACACTGAAGCTTTCTTT
CASSQDYWGEMNTEAFF
>TRBJ2-4|TRBV19|NA|NA
TGTGCCAGTAGGCTAATGGGGGGAGAGGCCAAAAACATTCAGTACTTC
CASRLMGGEAKNIQYF
>TRBJ1-4|TRBV19|NA|TRBD1
TGTGCCAGTAGTGTACAGGGGGCGAAAGAAAAACTGTTTTTT
CASSVQGAKEKLFF
>TRBJ2-2|TRBV27|NA|TRBD2
TGTGCCAGCAGTTACTGGGAGGGTTCACCCGGGGAGCTGTTTTTT
CASSYWEGSPGELFF
>TRBJ1-1|TRBV7-9|NA|NA
TGTGCCAGCTCCATGGGCAGGGAATTCACTGAAGCTTTCTTT
CASSMGREFTEAFF
>TRBJ2-7|TRBV6-1|NA|NA
TGTGCCAGCACTGAACCCCGGGGGCAGTACTTC
CASTEPRGQYF
>TRBJ2-7|TRBV2|NA|TRBD1
TGTGCCAGCAGAACAAGGACAGGGGTCGGGGAGCAGTACTTC
CASRTRTGVGEQYF
>TRBJ2-6|TRBV10-3|NA|NA
TGTGCCATCAGGGGGCCGGTAACTGGGGCCAACGTCCTGACTTTC
CAIRGPVTGANVLTF
>TRBJ1-6|TRBV19|NA|TRBD1
TGTGCCAGTAGTTCGGACAGGGTTTCTTCACCCCTCCACTTT
CASSSDRVSSPLHF
>TRBJ1-5|TRBV7-9|NA|TRBD1
TGTGCCAGCAGCTTAGTTGGGACAGGTAGCAATCAGCCCCAGCATTTT
CASSLVGTGSNQPQHF
>TRBJ2-7|TRBV6-5|NA|TRBD2
TGTGCCAGCAGTTCTCCGGGACTAGCGAGCTACGAGCAGTACTTC
CASSSPGLASYEQYF
>TRBJ1-1|TRBV10-3|once|NA
TGTGCCATCAGCCCCGGTCAGGGCCCGAGGACTGAAGCTTTCTTT
CAISPGQGPRTEAFF
>TRBJ1-1|TRBV14|NA|NA
TGTGCCAGCCACCCGGGGCGGGGAAAGAACACTGAAGCTTTCTTT
CASHPGRGKNTEAFF
>TRBJ2-1|TRBV27|NA|NA
TGTGCCAGCAGTTTCTCCGTGTACAATGAGCAGTTCTTC
CASSFSVYNEQFF
>TRBJ2-2|TRBV5-8|few|NA
TGTGCCAGCAGCTTGTACTCCACCGGGGAGCTGTTTTTT
CASSLYSTGELFF
>TRBJ2-3|TRBV7-3|NA|TRBD2
TGTGCCAGCACCTCGGGTAGCGGGGGGACCACAGATACGCAGTATTTT
CASTSGSGGTTDTQYF
>TRBJ2-7|TRBV28|NA|TRBD1
TGTGCCAGCAGTTTGGGGGACAGGGGCTCCGAGCAGTACTTC
CASSLGDRGSEQYF
>TRBJ1-2|TRBV7-9|medium-sized|TRBD1
TGTGCCAGCAGCTTAGACAGGGGGAGAAACTATGGCTACACCTTC
CASSLDRGRNYGYTF
>TRBJ1-1|TRBV7-3|NA|TRBD1
TGTGCCAGCAGCCCTGGGACAGGGTTTACTGAAGCTTTCTTT
CASSPGTGFTEAFF
>TRBJ2-1|TRBV7-8|NA|NA
TGTGCCAGCACTACCCGGGTCCCCTACAATGAGCAGTTCTTC
CASTTRVPYNEQFF
>TRBJ1-2|TRBV6-1|NA|NA
TGTGCCAGCAGTGTCTCTCTAGCTGGCGGCTACACCTTC
CASSVSLAGGYTF
>TRBJ1-6|TRBV2|NA|NA
TGTGCCAGCATCTCCAACAGGGATTACGGTTCACCCCTCCACTTT
CASISNRDYGSPLHF
>TRBJ2-2|TRBV2|NA|NA
TGTGCCAGCAGTCTAGATCCCACCGGGGAGCTGTTTTTT
CASSLDPTGELFF
>TRBJ2-1|TRBV6-5|NA|TRBD2
TGTGCCAGCAGTTACAGTACTAGCGGGAACGACAATGAGCAGTTCTTC
CASSYSTSGNDNEQFF
>TRBJ2-7|TRBV13|NA|TRBD1
TGTGCCAGCAGCTTAACGACAGGGGTCGAGCAGTACTTC
CASSLTTGVEQYF
>TRBJ2-1|TRBV30|few|TRBD2
TGTGCCTGGAGGATATCTAGCGGGCTTTCAGAGCACAATGAGCAGTTCTTC
CAWRISSGLSEHNEQFF
>TRBJ2-3|TRBV7-2|NA|TRBD2
TGTGCCAGCAGCTTAGCCATAATAGCGGGGGGGGCGACAGATACGCAGTATTTT
CASSLAIIAGGATDTQYF
>TRBJ2-7|TRBV7-9|once|TRBD1
TGTGCCAGCAGCTCCCGGGACAGGGCACCCTACGAGCAGTACTTC
CASSSRDRAPYEQYF
>TRBJ2-5|TRBV5-5|NA|NA
TGTGCCAGCAGCTTGTCCCAGGGTGGCGGGAAGACCCAGTACTTC
CASSLSQGGGKTQYF